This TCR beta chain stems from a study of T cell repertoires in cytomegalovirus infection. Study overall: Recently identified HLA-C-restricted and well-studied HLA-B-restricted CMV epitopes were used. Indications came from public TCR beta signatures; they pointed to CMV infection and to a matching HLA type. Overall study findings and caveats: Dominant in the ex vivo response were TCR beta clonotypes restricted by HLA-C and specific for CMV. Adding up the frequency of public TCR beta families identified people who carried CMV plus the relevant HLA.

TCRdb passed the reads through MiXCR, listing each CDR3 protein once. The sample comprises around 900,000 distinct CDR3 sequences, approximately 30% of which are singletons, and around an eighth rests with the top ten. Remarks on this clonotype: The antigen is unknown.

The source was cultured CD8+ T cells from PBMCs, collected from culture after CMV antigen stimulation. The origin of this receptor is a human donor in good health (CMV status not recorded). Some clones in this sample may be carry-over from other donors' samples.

The CDR3 DNA reads as TGTGCCAGCAGCTGGGCAGGGGGTGAAAAACTGTTTTTT. Translating gives CASSWAGGEKLFF. The chain uses TRBV7-9 and TRBJ1-4; 7 positions agree with TRBD1. Per germline, CDR1 SEHNR and CDR2 FQNEAQ (reference sequence). There are 13 residues in the CDR3. After removal of 4 bases from V and 7 bases from J, the junction contained 3 bases not matched to a gene.